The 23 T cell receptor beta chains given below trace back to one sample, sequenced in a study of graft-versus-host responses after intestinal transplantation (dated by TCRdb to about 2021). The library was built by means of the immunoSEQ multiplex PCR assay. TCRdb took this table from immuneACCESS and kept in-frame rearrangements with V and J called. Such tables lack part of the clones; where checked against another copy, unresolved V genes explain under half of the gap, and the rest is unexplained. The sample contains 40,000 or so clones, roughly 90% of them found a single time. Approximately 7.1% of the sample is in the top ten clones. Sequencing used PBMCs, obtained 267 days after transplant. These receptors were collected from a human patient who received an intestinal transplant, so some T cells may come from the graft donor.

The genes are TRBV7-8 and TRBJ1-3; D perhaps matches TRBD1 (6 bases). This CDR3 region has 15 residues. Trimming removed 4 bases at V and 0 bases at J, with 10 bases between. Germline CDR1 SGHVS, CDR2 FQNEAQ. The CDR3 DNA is TGTGCCAGCAGCTCTAGGGGGTCCTCTGGAAACACCATATATTTT. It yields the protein CASSSRGSSGNTIYF.

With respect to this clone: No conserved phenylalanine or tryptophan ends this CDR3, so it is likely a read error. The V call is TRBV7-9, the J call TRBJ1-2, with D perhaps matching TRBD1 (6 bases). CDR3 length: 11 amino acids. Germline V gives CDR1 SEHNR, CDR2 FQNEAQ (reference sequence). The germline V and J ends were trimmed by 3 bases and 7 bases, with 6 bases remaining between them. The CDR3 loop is CASSLGAGYTL. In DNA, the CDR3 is TGTGCCAGCAGCTTGGGGGCTGGCTACACCCTC.

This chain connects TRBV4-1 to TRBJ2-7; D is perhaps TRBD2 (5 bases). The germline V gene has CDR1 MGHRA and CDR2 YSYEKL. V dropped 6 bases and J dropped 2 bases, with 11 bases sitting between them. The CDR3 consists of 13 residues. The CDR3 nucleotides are TGCGCCAGCAGTCCGGGATTGACCTACGAGCAGTACTTC. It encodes CASSPGLTYEQYF.

CDR3 nucleotides: TGTGCCAGCAGCTCCCCGGGCAGGGCAAACATTCAGTACTTC. It yields the protein CASSSPGRANIQYF. The rearrangement links TRBV11-2 to TRBJ2-4, with a weak D call TRBD1 (5 bases). Germline V gene data show CDR1 as SGHAT and CDR2 as FQNNGV. V lost 4 bases and J 6 bases, leaving 13 bases between the germline ends. The CDR3 has 14 amino acids.

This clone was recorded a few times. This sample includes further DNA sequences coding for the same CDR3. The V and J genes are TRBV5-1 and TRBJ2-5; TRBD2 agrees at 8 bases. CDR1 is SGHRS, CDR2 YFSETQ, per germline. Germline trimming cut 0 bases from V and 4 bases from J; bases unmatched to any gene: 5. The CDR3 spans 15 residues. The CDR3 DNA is TGCGCCAGCAGCTTGGAGCGGGGGTGGGGAGAGACCCAGTACTTC. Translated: CASSLERGWGETQYF.

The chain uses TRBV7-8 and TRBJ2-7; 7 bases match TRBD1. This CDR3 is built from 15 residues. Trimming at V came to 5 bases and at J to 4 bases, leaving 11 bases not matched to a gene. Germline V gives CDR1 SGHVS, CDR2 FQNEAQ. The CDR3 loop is CASSPRDRISYEQYF. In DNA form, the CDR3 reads TGTGCCAGCAGCCCCCGGGACAGAATCTCGTACGAGCAGTACTTC.

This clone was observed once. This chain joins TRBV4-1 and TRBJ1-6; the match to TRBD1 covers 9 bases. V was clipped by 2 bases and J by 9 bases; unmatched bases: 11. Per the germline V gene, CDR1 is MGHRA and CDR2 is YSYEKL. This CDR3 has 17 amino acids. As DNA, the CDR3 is TGCGCCAGCAGCCAACCCGGGACAGGGAGGTCGGGTTCACCCCTCCACTTT. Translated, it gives CASSQPGTGRSGSPLHF.

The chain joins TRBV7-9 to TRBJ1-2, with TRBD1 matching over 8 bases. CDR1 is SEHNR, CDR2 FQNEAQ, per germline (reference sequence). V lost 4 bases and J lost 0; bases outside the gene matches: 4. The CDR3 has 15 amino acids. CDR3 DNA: TGTGCCAGCAGCTCACGGACAGGGCCTAACTATGGCTACACCTTC. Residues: CASSSRTGPNYGYTF.

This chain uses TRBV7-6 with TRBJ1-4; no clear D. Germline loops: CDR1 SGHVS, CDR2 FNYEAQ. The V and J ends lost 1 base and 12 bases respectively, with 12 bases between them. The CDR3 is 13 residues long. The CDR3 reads CASSLGPPGELFF. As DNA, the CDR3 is TGTGCCAGCAGCTTAGGCCCCCCGGGAGAACTGTTTTTT.

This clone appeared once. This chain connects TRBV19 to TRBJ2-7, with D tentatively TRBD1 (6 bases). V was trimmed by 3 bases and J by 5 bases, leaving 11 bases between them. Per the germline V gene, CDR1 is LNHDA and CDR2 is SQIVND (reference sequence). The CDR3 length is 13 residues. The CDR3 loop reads CASSIPDSDEQYF. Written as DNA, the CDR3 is TGTGCCAGTAGTATCCCGGACAGCGACGAGCAGTACTTC. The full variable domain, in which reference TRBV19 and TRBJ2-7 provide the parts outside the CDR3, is DGGITQSPKYLFRKEGQNVTLSCEQNLNHDAMYWYRQDPGQGLRLIYYSQIVNDFQKGDIAEGYSVSREKKESFPLTVTSAQKNPTAFYLCASSIPDSDEQYFGPGTRLTVT.

The CDR3 here is CATSRDIETQYF. CDR3 DNA: TGTGCCACCAGCAGAGATATAGAGACCCAGTACTTC. The chain recombines TRBV15 with TRBJ2-5; D gene unclear. This CDR3 is built from 12 residues. Germline CDR1 and CDR2: LNHNV and YYDKDF (reference sequence). V was clipped by 0 bases and J by 4 bases, with 3 bases between them.

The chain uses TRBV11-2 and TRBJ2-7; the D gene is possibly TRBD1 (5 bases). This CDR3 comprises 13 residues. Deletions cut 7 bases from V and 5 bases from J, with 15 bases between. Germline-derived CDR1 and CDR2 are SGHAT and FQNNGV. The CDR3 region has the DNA TGTGCCAGCACCTCTTGGCAGGGTGACGAGCAGTACTTC. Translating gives CASTSWQGDEQYF. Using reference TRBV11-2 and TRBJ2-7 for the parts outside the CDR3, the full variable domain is EAGVAQSPRYKIIEKRQSVAFWCNPISGHATLYWYQQILGQGPKLLIQFQNNGVVDDSQLPKDRFSAERLKGVDSTLKIQPAKLEDSAVYLCASTSWQGDEQYFGPGTRLTVT.

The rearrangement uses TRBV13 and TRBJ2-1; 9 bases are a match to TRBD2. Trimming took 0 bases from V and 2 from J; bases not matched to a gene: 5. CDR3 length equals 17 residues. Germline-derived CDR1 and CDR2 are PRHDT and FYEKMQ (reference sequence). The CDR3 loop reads CASSLGPVAGAYNEQFF. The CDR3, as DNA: TGTGCCAGCAGCTTAGGCCCAGTAGCGGGGGCCTACAATGAGCAGTTCTTC.

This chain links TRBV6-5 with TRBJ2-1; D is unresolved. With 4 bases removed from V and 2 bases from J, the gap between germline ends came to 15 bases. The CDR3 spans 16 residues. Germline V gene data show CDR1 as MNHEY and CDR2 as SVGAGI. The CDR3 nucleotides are TGTGCCAGCAGTTCTAATGACTCTTCGACCTACAATGAGCAGTTCTTC. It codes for CASSSNDSSTYNEQFF.

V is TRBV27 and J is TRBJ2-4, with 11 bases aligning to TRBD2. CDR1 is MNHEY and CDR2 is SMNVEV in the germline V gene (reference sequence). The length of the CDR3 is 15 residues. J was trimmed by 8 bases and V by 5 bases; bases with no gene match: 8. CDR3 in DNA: TGTGCCAGCAGTCCCCAGACTAGCGGGGTATACATTCAGTACTTC. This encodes CASSPQTSGVYIQYF.

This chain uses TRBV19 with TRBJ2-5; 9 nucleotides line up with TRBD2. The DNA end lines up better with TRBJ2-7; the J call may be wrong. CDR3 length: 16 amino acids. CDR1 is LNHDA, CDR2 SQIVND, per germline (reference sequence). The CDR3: CASSIGAGTSSYEQYF. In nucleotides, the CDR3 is TGTGCCAGTAGTATCGGGGCGGGGACTAGCAGCTACGAGCAGTACTTC.

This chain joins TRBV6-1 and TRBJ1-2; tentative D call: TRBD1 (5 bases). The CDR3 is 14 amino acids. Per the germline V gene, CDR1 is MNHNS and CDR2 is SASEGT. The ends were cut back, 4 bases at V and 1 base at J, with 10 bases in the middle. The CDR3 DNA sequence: TGTGCCAGCAGTGTGAGGGGTTATAACTATGGCTACACCTTC. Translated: CASSVRGYNYGYTF.

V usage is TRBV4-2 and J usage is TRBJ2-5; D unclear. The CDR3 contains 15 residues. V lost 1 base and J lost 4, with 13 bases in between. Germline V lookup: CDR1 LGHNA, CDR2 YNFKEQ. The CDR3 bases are TGTGCCAGCAGCCAAGTATCCAGTTTCCGAGAGACCCAGTACTTC. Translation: CASSQVSSFRETQYF.

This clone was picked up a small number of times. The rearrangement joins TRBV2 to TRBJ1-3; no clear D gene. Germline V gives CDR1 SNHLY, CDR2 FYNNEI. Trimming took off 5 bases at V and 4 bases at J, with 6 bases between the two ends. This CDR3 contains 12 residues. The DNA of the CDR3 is TGTGCCAGCAGTACGGGGGGAAACACCATATATTTT. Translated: CASSTGGNTIYF. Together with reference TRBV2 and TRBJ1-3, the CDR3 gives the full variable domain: EPEVTQTPSHQVTQMGQEVILRCVPISNHLYFYWYRQILGQKVEFLVSFYNNEISEKSEIFDDQFSVERPDGSNFTLKIRSTKLEDSAMYFCASSTGGNTIYFGEGSWLTVV.

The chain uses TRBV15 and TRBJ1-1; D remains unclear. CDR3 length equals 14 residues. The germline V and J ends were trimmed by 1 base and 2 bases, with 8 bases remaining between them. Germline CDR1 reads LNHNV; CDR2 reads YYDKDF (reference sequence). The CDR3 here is CATSRGLTNTEAFF. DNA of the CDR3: TGTGCCACCAGCAGAGGTCTGACAAACACTGAAGCTTTCTTT.

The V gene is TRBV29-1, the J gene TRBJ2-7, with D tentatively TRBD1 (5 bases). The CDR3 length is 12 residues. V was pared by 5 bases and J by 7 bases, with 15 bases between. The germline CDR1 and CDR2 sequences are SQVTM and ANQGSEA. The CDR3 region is CSVLGALGEQYF. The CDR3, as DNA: TGCAGCGTTCTAGGGGCCCTTGGGGAGCAGTACTTC.

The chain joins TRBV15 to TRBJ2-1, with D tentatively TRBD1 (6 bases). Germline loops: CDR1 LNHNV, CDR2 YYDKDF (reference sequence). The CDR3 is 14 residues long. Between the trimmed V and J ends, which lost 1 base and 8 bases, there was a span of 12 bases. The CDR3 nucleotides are TGTGCCACCAGCAGAGGACAGGAGGTAGATGAGCAGTTCTTC. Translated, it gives CATSRGQEVDEQFF.

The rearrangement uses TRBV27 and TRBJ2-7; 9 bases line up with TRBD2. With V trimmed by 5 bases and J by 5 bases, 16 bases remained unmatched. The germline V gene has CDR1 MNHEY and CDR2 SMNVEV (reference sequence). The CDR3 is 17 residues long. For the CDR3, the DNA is TGTGCCAGCAGTCCCGACGGGGCGGGGGGGCCTAAGAACGAGCAGTACTTC. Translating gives CASSPDGAGGPKNEQYF.